Below are 20 T cell receptor beta chains sequenced from a single sample in a study of lung T cells in sarcoidosis with Löfgren's syndrome. TCRdb reprocessed the reads with MiXCR, giving one entry per CDR3 protein. Here the sample spans 15,000 to 20,000 distinct CDR3 sequences, 20% to 25% being singletons. The sequenced sample was CD4+ T cells from PBMCs. These receptors all come from a human donor with sarcoidosis (Löfgren's syndrome or another form), or a control subject (not recorded which).

This clonotype ranks as medium-sized. The chain has TRBV28 and TRBJ1-1; D unresolved. Germline CDR1 and CDR2: MDHEN and SYDVKM. The CDR3 extends over 8 amino acids. CDR3 nucleotide sequence: TGTGTCACCACTGAAGCTTTCTTT. It codes for CVTTEAFF.

This clonotype was recorded at least ten times. This rearrangement joins TRBV6-1 to TRBJ2-7; 8 bases align to TRBD2. Germline V gene lookup returns CDR1 MNHNS and CDR2 SASEGT. CDR3 length equals 16 residues. V gave up 5 bases and J gave up 7 bases; unmatched junction bases: 16. CDR3 in amino acids: CASSPLVAGPLWEQYF. For the CDR3, the DNA is TGTGCCAGCAGTCCCCTGGTAGCGGGACCTCTCTGGGAGCAGTACTTC.

A note on this clonotype: A much larger clone sits a single nucleotide away, making a read error possible. V usage is TRBV19 and J usage is TRBJ1-1, with D possibly TRBD1 on 5 matching bases. The CDR3 spans 19 residues. Germline-derived CDR1 and CDR2 are LNHDA and SQIVND (reference sequence). With 0 bases removed from V and 3 bases from J, the gap between germline ends came to 23 bases. The CDR3 protein is CASSIDLRGRRTMDTEAFF. In DNA form, the CDR3 reads TGTGCCAGTAGTATAGATCTAAGGGGACGGCGGACGATGGACACTGAAGCTTTCTTT.

This clonotype was seen only a few times. The rearrangement links TRBV2 to TRBJ2-3; D gene uncertain. The V end was cut by 2 bases, the J end by 5 bases, with 8 bases between. There are 13 residues in the CDR3. CDR1 and CDR2 (germline): SNHLY, FYNNEI. CDR3 nucleotide sequence: TGTGCCAGCAGTGAACTTCTTCAAGATACGCAGTATTTT. Encoded protein: CASSELLQDTQYF.

This clonotype was observed at least ten times. The gene calls are TRBV19 and TRBJ2-2, with D perhaps matching TRBD2 (7 bases). The V end lost 5 bases, the J end lost 4 bases, and 11 bases lay between the germline ends. The CDR3 runs 14 residues. Germline values: CDR1 LNHDA, CDR2 SQIVND (reference sequence). The CDR3 protein is CASSAGAGTGELFF. As DNA, the CDR3 is TGTGCCAGTAGTGCGGGGGCCGGCACCGGGGAGCTGTTTTTT.

Judged by abundance, this clonotype is large. V gene TRBV6-1 combines with J gene TRBJ2-1; D gene uncertain. Germline V CDR1 and CDR2: MNHNS, SASEGT. Trimming removed 7 bases at V and 0 bases at J, with 7 bases between. This CDR3 region has 13 residues. For the CDR3, the DNA is TGTGCCAGCACCGACAACTCCTACAATGAGCAGTTCTTC. Translating gives CASTDNSYNEQFF.

There are many counts of this clonotype. J is TRBJ2-1 and V is TRBV14; 11 bases fit TRBD2. The J segment lost 8 bases and the V segment lost 4 bases, leaving 10 bases of the junction unmatched. CDR3 length: 16 residues. Germline CDR1 is SGHDN and CDR2 is FVKESK. In DNA, the CDR3 is TGTGCCAGCAGCCGACGACTAGCGGGAAAGGTCGATGAGCAGTTCTTC. The encoded protein is CASSRRLAGKVDEQFF.

This clonotype appeared many times. J is TRBJ1-6 and V is TRBV20-1; D ambiguous. Trimming pared 6 bases from V and 4 bases from J, leaving 7 bases between. This CDR3 region has 12 residues. The V gene's germline CDR1 is DFQATT and CDR2 SNEGSKA (reference sequence). CDR3 DNA sequence: TGCAGTGCCGGCCGGTATAATTCACCCCTCCACTTT. It is translated as CSAGRYNSPLHF.

This clonotype was seen at least ten times. The chain joins TRBV6-1 to TRBJ1-2, with 7 bases fitting TRBD1. The CDR3 sequence is 13 residues long. Looked up from germline, CDR1 is MNHNS and CDR2 is SASEGT. Trimming cost V 5 bases and J 2 bases; bases outside gene matches: 2. As DNA, the CDR3 is TGTGCCAGCAGTCCGACAGGGAACTATGGCTACACCTTC. Translated, it gives CASSPTGNYGYTF.

At least ten counts were recorded for this clonotype. The chain links TRBV4-3 to TRBJ2-1; tentatively, D is TRBD1 (5 bases). CDR1 and CDR2 from the germline V gene are LGHNA and YSLEER. CDR3 length: 14 residues. Trimming cost V 3 bases and J 8 bases, with 14 bases left between them. The CDR3 coding sequence is TGCGCCAGCAGCCATGACAGTTCTAGGTATGAGCAGTTCTTC. Its translation is CASSHDSSRYEQFF.

This clonotype has at least ten counts. The CDR3 sequence is CSAIPSPGLKVSYNEQFF. The CDR3 DNA sequence: TGCAGTGCTATCCCATCCCCCGGACTAAAAGTCTCCTACAATGAGCAGTTCTTC. V and J are TRBV20-1 and TRBJ2-1, with a tentative D call TRBD2 (6 bases). Trimming removed 4 bases at V and 0 bases at J, with 22 bases between. Looked up from germline, CDR1 is DFQATT and CDR2 is SNEGSKA (reference sequence). This CDR3 has 18 residues.

The rearrangement joins TRBV11-2 to TRBJ2-7; D may be TRBD1 (5 bases). CDR3 length: 11 amino acids. The germline V gene encodes CDR1 SGHAT and CDR2 FQNNGV. V lost 5 bases and J lost 3, with 5 bases in between. CDR3 bases: TGTGCCAGCAGCACAGGCTACGAGCAGTACTTC. Amino acids: CASSTGYEQYF. The full variable domain, rest sourced from reference TRBV11-2 and TRBJ2-7, is EAGVAQSPRYKIIEKRQSVAFWCNPISGHATLYWYQQILGQGPKLLIQFQNNGVVDDSQLPKDRFSAERLKGVDSTLKIQPAKLEDSAVYLCASSTGYEQYFGPGTRLTVT.

This clonotype counts as medium-sized. The chain joins TRBV7-2 to TRBJ2-1; maybe TRBD1 (6 bases). Germline V gene data show CDR1 as SGHTA and CDR2 as FQGNSA. V lost 1 base and J 9 bases, leaving 19 bases between the germline ends. The CDR3 sequence is 16 residues long. In DNA form, the CDR3 reads TGTGCCAGCAGCTTAGGTTTCGGATCTGGGGGCACTGAGCAGTTCTTC. It translates to CASSLGFGSGGTEQFF.

This clonotype was observed many times. V and J are TRBV10-3 and TRBJ2-1; 13 bases are shared with TRBD2. The ends lost 6 bases at V and 9 bases at J; junction bases unmatched: 2. The V gene's germline CDR1 is ENHRY and CDR2 SYGVKD. The CDR3 has 13 amino acids. This chain's CDR3 is CAISGLAGVEQFF. The CDR3 DNA sequence: TGTGCCATCAGCGGACTAGCGGGAGTTGAGCAGTTCTTC.

By frequency in the sample, this clonotype is medium-sized. The chain links TRBV6-1 to TRBJ2-7, with 9 bases that match TRBD1. The CDR3 is made up of 13 amino acids. Trimming at V came to 6 bases and at J to 4 bases, leaving 4 bases not matched to a gene. CDR1 and CDR2 from the germline V gene are MNHNS and SASEGT. As DNA, the CDR3 is TGTGCCAGCAGCCGCGGGACAGGGTACGAGCAGTACTTC. Translating it yields CASSRGTGYEQYF.

J is TRBJ2-1 and V is TRBV9; TRBD2 aligns across 10 bases. This CDR3 has 15 residues. Germline CDR1 and CDR2: SGDLS and YYNGEE. J was trimmed by 7 bases and V by 0 bases; bases with no gene match: 4. The CDR3 reads CASSVELAGRNEQFF. In DNA, the CDR3 is TGTGCCAGCAGCGTAGAACTAGCGGGAAGGAATGAGCAGTTCTTC.

In regard to this clonotype: A much larger clonotype is one base distant, so this may be a read error. The rearrangement joins TRBV11-2 to TRBJ2-2; D is ambiguous. The V end was cut by 1 base, the J end by 7 bases, with 7 bases between. The CDR3 has 13 residues. Germline-derived CDR1 and CDR2 are SGHAT and FQNNGV. The chain's CDR3 is CASSLVYIGELFF. In DNA, the CDR3 is TGTGCCAGCAGCTTAGTATACATCGGGGAGCTGTTTTTT. The whole variable domain, filled in from reference TRBV11-2 and TRBJ2-2, reads EAGVAQSPRYKIIEKRQSVAFWCNPISGHATLYWYQQILGQGPKLLIQFQNNGVVDDSQLPKDRFSAERLKGVDSTLKIQPAKLEDSAVYLCASSLVYIGELFFGEGSRLTVL.

This clonotype was seen many times. The CDR3 coding sequence is TGCGCCAGCAGAAAGGAGGGCACTGAAGCTTTCTTT. Its protein is CASRKEGTEAFF. This chain joins TRBV5-1 and TRBJ1-1; D gene unclear. V was pared by 5 bases and J by 4 bases, with 9 bases between. The CDR3 contains 12 residues. Germline V CDR1 and CDR2: SGHRS, YFSETQ.

This clonotype is classed as medium-sized. The chain links TRBV6-6 to TRBJ1-2; 7 nucleotides line up with TRBD1. Germline-derived CDR1 and CDR2 are MNHNY and SVGAGI (reference sequence). Trimming removed 0 bases from V and 5 bases from J; junction bases left unmatched: 3. The length of the CDR3 is 14 residues. CDR3 region: CASSYSGTAYGYTF. In DNA form, the CDR3 reads TGTGCCAGCAGTTACTCTGGGACAGCGTATGGCTACACCTTC.

In its sample, this clonotype was seen many times. The CDR3 spells CATGTDYTGELFF. Written as DNA, the CDR3 is TGTGCCACGGGGACGGACTACACCGGGGAGCTGTTTTTT. The chain joins TRBV24-1 to TRBJ2-2; D is possibly TRBD1 or TRBD2 (5 bases each). Per germline, CDR1 KGHDR and CDR2 SFDVKD. Trimming shortened V by 10 bases and J by 3 bases, and 11 bases separated the two germline ends. The CDR3 totals 13 residues.